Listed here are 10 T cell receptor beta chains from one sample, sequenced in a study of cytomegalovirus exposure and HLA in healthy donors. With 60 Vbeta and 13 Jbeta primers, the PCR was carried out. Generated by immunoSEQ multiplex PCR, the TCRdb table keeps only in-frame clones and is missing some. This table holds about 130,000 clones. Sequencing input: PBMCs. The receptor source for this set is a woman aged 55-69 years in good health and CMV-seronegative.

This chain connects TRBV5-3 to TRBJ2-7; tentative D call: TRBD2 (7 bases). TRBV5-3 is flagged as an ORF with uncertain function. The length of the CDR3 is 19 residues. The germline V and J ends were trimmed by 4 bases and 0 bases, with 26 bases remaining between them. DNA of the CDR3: TGTGCCAGAAGCCCCACGGTGGGGGGGGCTGTCTCCGACTCCTACGAGCAGTACTTC. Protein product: CARSPTVGGAVSDSYEQYF.

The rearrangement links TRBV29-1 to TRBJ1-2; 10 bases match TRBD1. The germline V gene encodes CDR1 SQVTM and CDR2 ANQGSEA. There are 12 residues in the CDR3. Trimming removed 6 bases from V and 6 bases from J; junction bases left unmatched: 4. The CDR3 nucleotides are TGCAGCGTGTCCGGGACAGGGGATGGCTACACCTTC. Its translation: CSVSGTGDGYTF.

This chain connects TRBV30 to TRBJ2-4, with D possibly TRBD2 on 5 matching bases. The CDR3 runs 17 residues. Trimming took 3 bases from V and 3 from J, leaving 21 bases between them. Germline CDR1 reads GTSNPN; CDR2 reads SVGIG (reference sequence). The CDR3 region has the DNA TGTGCCTGGAGCCGAGCCGGATTAAGCCGGGACAAAAACATTCAGTACTTC. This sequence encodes CAWSRAGLSRDKNIQYF.

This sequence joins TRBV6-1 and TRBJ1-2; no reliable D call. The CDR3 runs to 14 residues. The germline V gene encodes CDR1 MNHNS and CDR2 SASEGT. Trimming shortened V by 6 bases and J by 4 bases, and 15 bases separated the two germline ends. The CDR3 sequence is CASRVADLVYGYTF. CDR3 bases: TGTGCCAGCAGGGTGGCAGACTTAGTCTATGGCTACACCTTC.

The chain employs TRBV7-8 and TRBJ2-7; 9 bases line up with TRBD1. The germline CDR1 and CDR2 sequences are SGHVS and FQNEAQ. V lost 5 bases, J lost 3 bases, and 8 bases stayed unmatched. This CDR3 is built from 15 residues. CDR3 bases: TGTGCCAGCAGCCGTGCCGGGACAGGGAGCTACGAGCAGTACTTC. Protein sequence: CASSRAGTGSYEQYF.

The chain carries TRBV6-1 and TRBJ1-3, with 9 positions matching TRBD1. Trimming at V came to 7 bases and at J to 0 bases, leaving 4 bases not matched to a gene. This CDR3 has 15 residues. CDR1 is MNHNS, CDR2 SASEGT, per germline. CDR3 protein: CASMGTGSSGNTIYF. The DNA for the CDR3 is TGTGCCAGCATGGGGACAGGGAGCTCTGGAAACACCATATATTTT.

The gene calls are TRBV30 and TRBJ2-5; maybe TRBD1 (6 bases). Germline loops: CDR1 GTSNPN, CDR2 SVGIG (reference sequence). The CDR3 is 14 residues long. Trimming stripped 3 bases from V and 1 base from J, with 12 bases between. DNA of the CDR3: TGTGCCTGGAGCCGAGGACAGTCCCAAGAGACCCAGTACTTC. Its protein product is CAWSRGQSQETQYF.

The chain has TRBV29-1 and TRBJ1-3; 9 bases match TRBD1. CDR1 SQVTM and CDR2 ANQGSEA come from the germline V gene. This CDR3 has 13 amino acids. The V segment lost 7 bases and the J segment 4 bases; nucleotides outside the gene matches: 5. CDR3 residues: CSAGTGRGNTIYF. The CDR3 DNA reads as TGCAGCGCAGGGACAGGGCGCGGAAACACCATATATTTT.

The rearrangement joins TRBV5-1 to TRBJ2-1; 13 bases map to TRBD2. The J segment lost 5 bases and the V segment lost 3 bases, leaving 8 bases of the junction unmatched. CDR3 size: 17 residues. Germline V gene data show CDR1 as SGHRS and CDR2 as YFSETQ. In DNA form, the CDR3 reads TGCGCCAGCAGCTCAGCCTACGGGACTAGCGGGGACAATGAGCAGTTCTTC. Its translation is CASSSAYGTSGDNEQFF.

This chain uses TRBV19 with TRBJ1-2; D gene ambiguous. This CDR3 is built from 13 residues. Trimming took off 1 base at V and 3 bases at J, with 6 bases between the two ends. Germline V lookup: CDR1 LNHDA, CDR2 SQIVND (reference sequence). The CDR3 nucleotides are TGTGCCAGTAGTATAGGCAGGTACTATGGCTACACCTTC. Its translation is CASSIGRYYGYTF.